What follows are 5 T cell receptor beta chains derived from one specimen sequenced in a study of blood T cells in healthy people across ages. Sample-barcoded 5' priming and a J-beta primer mix drove a second PCR of about 6 to 12 cycles. TCRdb reanalysed the 5' RACE reads using MiXCR and keeps one entry per CDR3 protein. The sample carries 650,000 to 800,000 distinct CDR3 sequences, under 65% recorded once. The sequenced material came from blood. These receptors originate from a woman aged 80 or over in good health.

V is TRBV20-1 and J is TRBJ2-1; TRBD1 is a possible D gene (5 bases). V lost 7 bases to trimming and J lost 7 bases, with 17 bases between them. Germline V gene sequence: CDR1 DFQATT, CDR2 SNEGSKA (reference sequence). This CDR3 has 13 amino acids. The CDR3 DNA is TGCAGTGTCGGTGGCCAGGGCATTAATGAGCAGTTCTTC. This sequence encodes CSVGGQGINEQFF.

The rearrangement uses TRBV4-1 and TRBJ1-2; no clear D gene. This CDR3 is 14 amino acids long. V was cut by 0 bases and J by 5 bases, with 10 bases left in between. The germline V gene has CDR1 MGHRA and CDR2 YSYEKL. CDR3 residues: CASSQESAVYGYTF. In DNA form, the CDR3 reads TGCGCCAGCAGCCAAGAGTCGGCAGTATATGGCTACACCTTC.

This clonotype was observed a few times. The rearrangement links TRBV5-1 to TRBJ2-3; weak D call: TRBD2 (5 bases). The germline V and J ends were trimmed by 3 bases and 9 bases, with 14 bases remaining between them. CDR1 and CDR2 from the germline V gene are SGHRS and YFSETQ. This CDR3 has 13 residues. The CDR3 loop is CASSSDSRNTQYF. CDR3 in DNA: TGCGCCAGCAGCTCGGACTCGAGAAACACGCAGTATTTT.

The chain employs TRBV12-3 or TRBV12-4 and TRBJ2-7; D possibly matches TRBD1 or TRBD2 (6 bases each). TRBJ2-4 explains the end of the DNA better; the J call may be wrong. This CDR3 spans 14 amino acids. CDR3 protein: CASTVKGGVNIQYF. CDR3 bases: TGTGCCAGCACCGTGAAGGGGGGCGTAAACATTCAGTACTTC.

This clonotype has ten or more counts. V and J are TRBV7-9 and TRBJ2-1, with 9 bases matching TRBD2. The junction had 9 bases not matched to a gene; V was cut back by 3 bases and J by 6 bases. CDR1 is SEHNR, CDR2 FQNEAQ, per germline (reference sequence). CDR3 length: 16 residues. CDR3 sequence reads: CASSLSLAGALNEQFF. The CDR3 coding sequence is TGTGCCAGCAGCTTGTCGTTAGCGGGGGCTCTCAATGAGCAGTTCTTC.